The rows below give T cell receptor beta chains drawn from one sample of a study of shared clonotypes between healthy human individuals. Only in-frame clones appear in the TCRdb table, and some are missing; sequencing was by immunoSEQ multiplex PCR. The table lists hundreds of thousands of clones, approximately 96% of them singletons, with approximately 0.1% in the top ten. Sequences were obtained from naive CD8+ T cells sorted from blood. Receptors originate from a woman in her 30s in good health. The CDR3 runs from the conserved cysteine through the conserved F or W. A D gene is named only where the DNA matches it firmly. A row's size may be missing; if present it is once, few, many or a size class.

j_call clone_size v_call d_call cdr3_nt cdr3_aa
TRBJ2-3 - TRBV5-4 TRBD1 TGTGCCAGCAGCCCCCGGACAGGGACAGATACGCAGTATTTT CASSPRTGTDTQYF
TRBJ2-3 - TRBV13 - TGTGCCAGCAGAGCCTGGGGCGGAGCTGGGACAGATACGCAGTATTTT CASRAWGGAGTDTQYF
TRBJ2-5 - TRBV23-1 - TGCGCCAGCAGTACTGCAGACAACCAAGAGACCCAGTACTTC CASSTADNQETQYF
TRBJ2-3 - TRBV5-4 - TGTGCCAGCAGCTCTCCGACAGTTACTCCGACAGATACGCAGTATTTT CASSSPTVTPTDTQYF
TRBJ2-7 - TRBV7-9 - TGTGCCAGCAGCTTAGGGGGGCGCGAGCAGTACTTC CASSLGGREQYF
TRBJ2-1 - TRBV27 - TGTGCCAGCAGCTGGAGTAGCTCCTACAATGAGCAGTTCTTC CASSWSSSYNEQFF
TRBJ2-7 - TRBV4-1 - TGCGCCAGCAGCCAAGACCCAAGCTCTCACGAGCAGTACTTC CASSQDPSSHEQYF
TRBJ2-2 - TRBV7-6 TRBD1 TGTGCCAGCAGCCCCCGACAGGGAGACACCGGGGAGCTGTTTTTT CASSPRQGDTGELFF
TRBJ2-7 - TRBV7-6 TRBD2 TGTGCCAGCAGCTTAGAGGCTAGCGGGAGAGGATACGAGCAGTACTTC CASSLEASGRGYEQYF
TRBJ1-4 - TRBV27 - TGTGCCAGCAGCCTAACCAGGGTTTTCGGTGAAAAACTGTTTTTT CASSLTRVFGEKLFF
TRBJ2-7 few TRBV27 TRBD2 TGTGCCAGCAGTTTATGGGCTAGCGGCGAGCAGTACTTC CASSLWASGEQYF
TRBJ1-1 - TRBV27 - TGTGCCAGCAGTTGGGCAGATCAAGGCACTGAAGCTTTCTTT CASSWADQGTEAFF
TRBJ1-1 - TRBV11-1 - TGTGCCAGCAGCTTCGGGGGGAACACTGAAGCTTTCTTT CASSFGGNTEAFF
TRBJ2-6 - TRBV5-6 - TGTGCCAGCGGCATTTCTGGTGGGGCCAACGTCCTGACTTTC CASGISGGANVLTF
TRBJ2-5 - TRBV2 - TGTGCCAGCAGTGAAGCCCCGGGGCCGAGAGAGACCCAGTACTTC CASSEAPGPRETQYF
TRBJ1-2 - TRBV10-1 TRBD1 TGCGCCAGCAGTGAGTCGACTTTTCTTGAAACAGGGGGACCCAACTATGGCTACACCTTC CASSESTFLETGGPNYGYTF
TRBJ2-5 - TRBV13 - TGTGCCAGCAGCTTAGGCCTAATTGGGGAGACCCAGTACTTC CASSLGLIGETQYF
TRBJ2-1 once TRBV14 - TGTGCCAGCAGCCCCGGGTCAAGCTCCTACAATGAGCAGTTCTTC CASSPGSSSYNEQFF
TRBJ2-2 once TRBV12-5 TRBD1 TGTGCTAGTGGTTTGATACAGGGGGCGATCGGGGAGCTGTTTTTT CASGLIQGAIGELFF
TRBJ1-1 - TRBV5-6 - TGTGCCAGCAGCTTTTGGGGCTCTGAAGCTTTCTTT CASSFWGSEAFF
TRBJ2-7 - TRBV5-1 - TGCGCCAGCAGCTTTTCCGGGTCGACCTACGAGCAGTACTTC CASSFSGSTYEQYF
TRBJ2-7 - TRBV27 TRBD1 TGTGCCAGCAGTTTGCCCGGGACAGGGATCTACGAGCAGTACTTC CASSLPGTGIYEQYF
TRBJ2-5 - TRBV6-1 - TGTGCCAGCAGTGAACCAAGGGTCCAAGAGACCCAGTACTTC CASSEPRVQETQYF
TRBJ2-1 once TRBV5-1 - TGCGCCAGCAGCTTGGTTGTGGGAGCAGGGTCGAACTACAATGAGCAGTTCTTC CASSLVVGAGSNYNEQFF
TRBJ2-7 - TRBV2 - TGTGCCAGCAGTGAAAATTTCTCCTACGAGCAGTACTTC CASSENFSYEQYF
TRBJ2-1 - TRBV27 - TGTGCCAGCAGTTTAGTGGCGACCTCCTACAATGAGCAGTTCTTC CASSLVATSYNEQFF
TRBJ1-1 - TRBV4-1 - TGCGCCAGCAGCCCCCACGAAGGGAACACTGAAGCTTTCTTT CASSPHEGNTEAFF
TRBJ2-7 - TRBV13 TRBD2 TGTGCCAGCAGTTCCGGGACTAGACTCTACGAGCAGTACTTC CASSSGTRLYEQYF
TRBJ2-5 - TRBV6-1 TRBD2 TGTGCCAGCAGTGAAGCGTACCTAGCGGGGGTGGCTCAAGAGACCCAGTACTTC CASSEAYLAGVAQETQYF
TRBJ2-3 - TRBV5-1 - TGCGCCAGCAGCTTGGGGGACGGAACAGATACGCAGTATTTT CASSLGDGTDTQYF
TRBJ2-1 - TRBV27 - TGTGCCAGCAGTTTGAGTAGCGGAGACTCCTACAATGAGCAGTTCTTC CASSLSSGDSYNEQFF
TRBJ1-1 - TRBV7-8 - TGTGCCAGCAGCTTAGTTTTTTCTTTAGTACTTCCCCGGGCTGAAGCTTTCTTT CASSLVFSLVLPRAEAFF
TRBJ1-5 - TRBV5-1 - TGCGCCAGCAGCTTGGCCCCCCAAACAAATCAGCCCCAGCATTTT CASSLAPQTNQPQHF
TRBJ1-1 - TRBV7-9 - TGTGCCAGCAGCCTGTCAGGGACCACTGAAGCTTTCTTT CASSLSGTTEAFF
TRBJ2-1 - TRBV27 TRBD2 TGTGCCAGCACCCCATCCCTAGCGGGATCCGGAAATGAGCAGTTCTTC CASTPSLAGSGNEQFF
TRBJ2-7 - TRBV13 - TGTGCCAGCAGCACACAGGGCTACGAGCAGTACTTC CASSTQGYEQYF
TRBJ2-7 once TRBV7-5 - TGTGTCAGAAGCTTAGGTGGGACTAGCGGGAGGGCCGGTTACGAGCAGTACTTC CVRSLGGTSGRAGYEQYF
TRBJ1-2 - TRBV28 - TGTGCCAGCAGTATCCTAACGGGGGACGGAAACTATGGCTACACCTTC CASSILTGDGNYGYTF
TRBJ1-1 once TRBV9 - TGTGCCAGCAGCCCCCGAGTAGGGAGGACTGAAGCTTTCTTT CASSPRVGRTEAFF
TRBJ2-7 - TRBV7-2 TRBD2 TGTGCCAGCAGCCCCACTGGGGGGGAAGGATACGGGCAGTACTTC CASSPTGGEGYGQYF
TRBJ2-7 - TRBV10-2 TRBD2 TGCGCCAGCGCATCTAGCGGGTCTTCCTACGAGCAGTACTTC CASASSGSSYEQYF